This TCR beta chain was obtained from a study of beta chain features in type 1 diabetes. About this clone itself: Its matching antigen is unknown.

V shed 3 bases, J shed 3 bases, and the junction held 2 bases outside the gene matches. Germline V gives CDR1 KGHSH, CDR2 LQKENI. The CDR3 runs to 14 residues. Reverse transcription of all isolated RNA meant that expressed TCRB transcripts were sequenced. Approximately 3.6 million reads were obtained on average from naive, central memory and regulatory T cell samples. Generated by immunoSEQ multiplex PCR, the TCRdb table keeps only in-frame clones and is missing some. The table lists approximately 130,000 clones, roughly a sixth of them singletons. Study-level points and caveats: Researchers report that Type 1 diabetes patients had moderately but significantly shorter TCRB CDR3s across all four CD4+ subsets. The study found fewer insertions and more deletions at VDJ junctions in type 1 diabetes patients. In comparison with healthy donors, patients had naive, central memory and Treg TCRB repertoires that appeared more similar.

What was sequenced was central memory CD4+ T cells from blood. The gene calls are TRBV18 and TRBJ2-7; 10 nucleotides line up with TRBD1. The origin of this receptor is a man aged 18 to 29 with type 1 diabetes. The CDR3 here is CASSPGTGDYEQYF. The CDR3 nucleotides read TGTGCCAGCTCACCCGGGACAGGGGACTACGAGCAGTACTTC.